The 26 T cell receptor beta chains presented below share a single source sample, sequenced in a study of T cells in Graves' hyperthyroidism and ophthalmopathy (dated 2019 in TCRdb). Library construction relied on multiplex PCR. Sequencing took place on an Illumina HiSeq 2000. TCR beta CDR3 regions were amplified from RNA transcripts. The TCR CDR3 was subjected to a first round of RT-PCR using the HTBI primer set and the Qiagen OneStep RT-PCR kit. Starting from the raw public reads, TCRdb applied fastp trimming at Q25, assembled clones with MiXCR and retained in-frame beta chains. CDR3 protein duplicates are merged, each entry listing the most common genes and DNA. The sample contains about 200,000 distinct CDR3 sequences, around 17% of them found a single time. The ten top clones hold 53% of the sample. Sequenced material: blood. These receptors all stem from a woman aged 45-59 years with Graves' hyperthyroidism.

The V and J genes are TRBV20-1 and TRBJ2-7, with 10 bases lining up with TRBD2. CDR1 and CDR2 (germline): DFQATT, SNEGSKA (reference sequence). The CDR3 loop spans 14 amino acids. J lost 2 bases, V lost 2 bases, and 3 bases had no gene match. The CDR3 reads CSARLAGVPYEQYF. For the CDR3, the DNA is TGCAGTGCTAGACTAGCGGGAGTCCCCTACGAGCAGTACTTC.

This clonotype has more than one count but fewer than ten. The V call is TRBV18, the J call TRBJ1-1, with 9 nucleotides matching TRBD1. CDR1 is KGHSH and CDR2 is LQKENI in the germline V gene. J lost 2 bases, V lost 4 bases, and 5 bases had no gene match. The CDR3 runs 15 residues. The CDR3 nucleotides read TGTGCCAGCTCACTAGGCACAGGGGGCAACACTGAAGCTTTCTTT. Its translation is CASSLGTGGNTEAFF.

This clonotype has a handful of counts. Being one base from a much bigger clone, this may be a read error. The genes are TRBV11-2 and TRBJ2-7; unclear D gene. Per germline, CDR1 SGHAT and CDR2 FQNNGV. This CDR3 has 16 residues. This chain's CDR3 is CAGSLTVKPGTYEQYF. The DNA for the CDR3 is TGTGCCGGCAGCTTAACGGTTAAACCCGGCACCTACGAGCAGTACTTC.

This clonotype was detected many times. The gene calls are TRBV7-9 and TRBJ2-1; D is ambiguous. CDR3 length equals 12 residues. The V gene lost 4 bases and the J gene lost 2 bases, with 3 bases spanning the gap. CDR1 SEHNR and CDR2 FQNEAQ come from the germline V gene (reference sequence). CDR3 bases: TGTGCCAGCAGCTGGACCTACAATGAGCAGTTCTTC. As protein: CASSWTYNEQFF.

This clonotype has just a few counts. The chain carries TRBV11-3 and TRBJ1-3; D unclear. The CDR3 length is 19 residues. From germline, CDR1 is SGHNT and CDR2 YENEEA. The V and J ends lost 5 bases and 0 bases respectively, with 23 bases between them. The CDR3 sequence: CASSPRLTPDLFSGNTIYF. CDR3 DNA: TGTGCCAGCAGCCCTAGACTGACTCCAGACCTCTTCTCTGGAAACACCATATATTTT. Using reference TRBV11-3 and TRBJ1-3 for the parts outside the CDR3, the full variable domain is EAGVVQSPRYKIIEKKQPVAFWCNPISGHNTLYWYLQNLGQGPELLIRYENEEAVDDSQLPKDRFSAERLKGVDSTLKIQPAELGDSAVYLCASSPRLTPDLFSGNTIYFGEGSWLTVV.

There are many counts of this clonotype. The chain is built from TRBV20-1 and TRBJ1-1; no clear D. This CDR3 comprises 14 residues. V was clipped by 1 base and J by 1 base, with 10 bases between them. The germline V gene has CDR1 DFQATT and CDR2 SNEGSKA (reference sequence). DNA for the CDR3: TGCAGTGCTAGAGGTGACCGCTGGAACACTGAAGCTTTCTTT. It translates to CSARGDRWNTEAFF.

The sample holds many counts of this clonotype. CDR3 in amino acids: CASSQSFTKETQYF. DNA for the CDR3: TGTGCCAGCAGCCAGTCTTTCACAAAAGAGACCCAGTACTTC. This chain links TRBV7-9 with TRBJ2-5, with D unresolved. This CDR3 spans 14 amino acids. Per germline, CDR1 SEHNR and CDR2 FQNEAQ (reference sequence). Between the trimmed V and J ends, which lost 5 bases and 3 bases, there was a span of 13 bases. Together with reference TRBV7-9 and TRBJ2-5, the CDR3 gives the full variable domain: DTGVSQNPRHKITKRGQNVTFRCDPISEHNRLYWYRQTLGQGPEFLTYFQNEAQLEKSRLLSDRFSAERPKGSFSTLEIQRTEQGDSAMYLCASSQSFTKETQYFGPGTRLLVL.

The CDR3 DNA follows: TGTGCCTGGAGTATCCCGCCGGGACTAAGGACCTACAATGAGCAGTTCTTC. Translating gives CAWSIPPGLRTYNEQFF. V is TRBV30 and J is TRBJ2-1, with TRBD2 identical over 7 bases. Per the germline V gene, CDR1 is GTSNPN and CDR2 is SVGIG (reference sequence). The CDR3 length is 17 residues. Trimming removed 2 bases from V and 2 bases from J; junction bases left unmatched: 12.

This clonotype was found a few times. J is TRBJ2-3 and V is TRBV20-1, with unresolved D. CDR1 is DFQATT, CDR2 SNEGSKA, per germline (reference sequence). Trimming removed 4 bases at V and 8 bases at J, with 13 bases between. The CDR3 spans 12 residues. Here the CDR3 reads CSATRSDSTQYF. The CDR3 nucleotides are TGCAGTGCTACCCGCTCAGATAGTACGCAGTATTTT.

The sample holds many counts of this clonotype. The chain combines TRBV9 with TRBJ1-6; D not certain. Trimming removed 3 bases at V and 2 bases at J, with 6 bases between. The CDR3 has 14 residues. Germline V gene data show CDR1 as SGDLS and CDR2 as YYNGEE. The CDR3 here is CASSEGTYNSPLHF. The CDR3 region has the DNA TGTGCCAGCAGCGAGGGTACCTATAATTCACCCCTCCACTTT.

As regards this clonotype: A much bigger clone sits one base away, suggesting this may be a read error. The J gene is TRBJ2-1, the V gene TRBV20-1; D is ambiguous. The CDR3 has 12 residues. Germline CDR1 is DFQATT and CDR2 is SNEGSKA (reference sequence). The CDR3 DNA sequence: TGCGGTGCTAGTCTCCGTTGGAATGAGCAGTTCTTC. It yields the protein CGASLRWNEQFF.

Ten or more counts support this clonotype. This chain connects TRBV5-1 to TRBJ2-3, with TRBD2 as a possible D gene (5 bases). Germline CDR1 is SGHRS and CDR2 is YFSETQ. This CDR3 is 11 amino acids long. V lost 3 bases to trimming and J lost 6 bases, with 5 bases between them. The CDR3 DNA is TGCGCCAGCAGCTCGGGGGATACGCAGTATTTT. The encoded protein is CASSSGDTQYF.

This clonotype has a count of ten or more. This sequence joins TRBV10-1 and TRBJ2-3; D not certain. The V end lost 4 bases, the J end lost 1 base, and 9 bases lay between the germline ends. CDR3 length: 14 residues. The germline gives CDR1 WNHNN, CDR2 SYGVQD (reference sequence). The chain's CDR3 is CASSGGIGTDTQYF. CDR3 nucleotides: TGCGCCAGCAGTGGGGGAATCGGCACAGATACGCAGTATTTT.

This clonotype was recorded many times. This may arise from a read error, as a much more abundant clone is one base away. The chain has TRBV24-1 and TRBJ2-1, with no clear D. Trimming removed 3 bases from V and 9 bases from J, with 8 bases in between. The CDR3 extends over 12 amino acids. Per germline, CDR1 KGHDR and CDR2 SFDVKD. CDR3 coding DNA: TGTGCCACCAGTGATACAATACCTGAGCAGTTCTTC. It specifies CATSDTIPEQFF.

This clonotype was seen a few times. The CDR3 spells CSVEDPDSPSPLHF. CDR3 sequence (DNA): TGCAGCGTTGAAGATCCGGACAGCCCTTCACCCCTCCACTTT. The chain links TRBV29-1 to TRBJ1-6; weak D call: TRBD1 (6 bases). The CDR3 length is 14 residues. V shed 0 bases and J shed 9 bases, with 12 bases lying between them. In germline, CDR1 is SQVTM, CDR2 ANQGSEA.

This clonotype appeared many times. The rearrangement uses TRBV5-1 and TRBJ2-7, with a weak D call TRBD2 (6 bases). The CDR3 covers 16 residues. Trimming stripped 4 bases from V and 7 bases from J, with 24 bases between. In germline, CDR1 is SGHRS, CDR2 YFSETQ. The CDR3 DNA sequence: TGCGCCAGCAGCACCGTTGCGGGGACGACCTCGGGTGAGCAGTACTTC. It translates to CASSTVAGTTSGEQYF.

The genes are TRBV5-1 and TRBJ2-5; 9 positions agree with TRBD2. V trimming: 4 bases; J trimming: 4 bases; junction bases outside the gene matches: 5. Germline loops: CDR1 SGHRS, CDR2 YFSETQ. The CDR3 loop spans 14 amino acids. Here the CDR3 reads CASSPGTSRETQYF. For the CDR3, the DNA is TGCGCCAGCAGCCCCGGGACTAGCCGAGAGACCCAGTACTTC.

This clonotype occurred a few times. The V call is TRBV7-3, the J call TRBJ1-2; D perhaps matches TRBD1 (6 bases). Trimming cost V 7 bases and J 2 bases, with 20 bases left between them. CDR1 SGHTA and CDR2 FQGTGA come from the germline V gene. This CDR3 contains 16 residues. The CDR3 sequence: CASTRALDRRNYGYTF. The CDR3 DNA reads TGTGCCAGCACCCGGGCCCTGGACAGACGGAACTATGGCTACACCTTC.

The chain couples TRBV12-3 or TRBV12-4 to TRBJ2-2; 11 bases agree with TRBD2. The CDR3 has 17 residues. V lost 6 bases and J lost 0; bases outside the gene matches: 6. CDR3 sequence (DNA): TGTGCCAGCAGCCCGGGACTAGCGGCCTCGAACACCGGGGAGCTGTTTTTT. It codes for CASSPGLAASNTGELFF.

There are many counts of this clonotype. The chain joins TRBV27 to TRBJ2-5; unclear D gene. V was pared by 3 bases and J by 0 bases, with 8 bases between. Germline V gene sequence: CDR1 MNHEY, CDR2 SMNVEV (reference sequence). The CDR3 has 14 residues. In DNA form, the CDR3 reads TGTGCCAGCAGTTTGCTCGGAAACCAAGAGACCCAGTACTTC. It is translated as CASSLLGNQETQYF.

This clonotype turned up a few times. The genes are TRBV9 and TRBJ1-3; 8 bases line up with TRBD1. CDR1 SGDLS and CDR2 YYNGEE come from the germline V gene. This CDR3 has 17 amino acids. The V gene end was trimmed by 0 bases and the J gene end by 4 bases; junction bases not matched to a gene: 9. CDR3 residues: CASSVGQGALNGNTIYF. Written as DNA, the CDR3 is TGTGCCAGCAGCGTAGGGCAGGGGGCGCTTAACGGAAACACCATATATTTT.

The V call is TRBV7-9, the J call TRBJ2-7; perhaps TRBD2 as D (6 bases). Trimming stripped 2 bases from V and 2 bases from J, with 13 bases between. In germline, CDR1 is SEHNR, CDR2 FQNEAQ (reference sequence). The CDR3 runs to 15 residues. DNA for the CDR3: TGTGCCAGCAGCTTATCCGGAGGGCGGACCTACGAGCAGTACTTC. Translating it yields CASSLSGGRTYEQYF.

This clonotype was detected a few times. The chain joins TRBV9 to TRBJ2-1; TRBD2 aligns across 10 bases. Per germline, CDR1 SGDLS and CDR2 YYNGEE. The CDR3 has 15 residues. Trimming took 3 bases from V and 5 from J; bases not matched to a gene: 5. CDR3 bases: TGTGCCAGCAGCGCCAGGACTAGCGGCCACAATGAGCAGTTCTTC. Its protein is CASSARTSGHNEQFF.

This clonotype was seen ten or more times. The gene calls are TRBV20-1 and TRBJ1-1; D is unresolved. Trimming took off 4 bases at V and 1 base at J, with 13 bases between the two ends. Germline loops: CDR1 DFQATT, CDR2 SNEGSKA (reference sequence). The CDR3 sequence is 14 residues long. This CDR3 is CSAKTLDGNTEAFF. The CDR3 DNA is TGCAGTGCTAAGACCCTGGACGGGAACACTGAAGCTTTCTTT.

This clonotype has at least ten counts. J is TRBJ2-7 and V is TRBV20-1; D is possibly TRBD1 (5 bases). The CDR3 totals 12 residues. Per the germline V gene, CDR1 is DFQATT and CDR2 is SNEGSKA (reference sequence). The ends were cut back, 5 bases at V and 2 bases at J, with 10 bases in the middle. Here the CDR3 DNA reads TGCAGTGCTGTAGACAGACCCTACGAGCAGTACTTC. This encodes CSAVDRPYEQYF.

At least ten counts were recorded for this clonotype. The chain uses TRBV27 and TRBJ2-1; 11 bases agree with TRBD2. Trimming removed 6 bases from V and 8 bases from J; junction bases left unmatched: 6. This CDR3 spans 14 amino acids. Germline V gene sequence: CDR1 MNHEY, CDR2 SMNVEV (reference sequence). CDR3: CASRILAGGYEQFF. CDR3 coding DNA: TGTGCCAGCAGGATTTTAGCGGGAGGGTATGAGCAGTTCTTC.